These 15 T cell receptor beta chains were sequenced from one sample in a study of breast tumors, draining lymph nodes, adjacent tissues. Breast cancer patients provided tissue from their axillary draining lymph nodes. One entry per CDR3 protein, called by TCRdb with MiXCR from the multiplex PCR reads. The table lists about 130,000 distinct CDR3 sequences, about a fifth of them singletons. Material: axillary lymph node tissue. The receptor source for this set is a female donor with breast cancer. Some clones in this sample may be carry-over from other donors' samples.

With regard to this clonotype: A read error may explain this, as a much larger clone is one base away. The chain uses TRBV19 and TRBJ1-2; D is perhaps TRBD1 (5 bases). The V end lost 0 bases, the J end lost 6 bases, and 14 bases lay between the germline ends. Germline-derived CDR1 and CDR2 are LNHDA and SQIVND (reference sequence). The CDR3 is 15 amino acids. The DNA of the CDR3 is TGTGCCAGTAGTATAGATGGTCCCAGGGTTAATGGCTACACCTTC. It yields the protein CASSIDGPRVNGYTF.

The sample holds many counts of this clonotype. The chain employs TRBV10-3 and TRBJ2-7, with 7 bases lining up with TRBD1. The CDR3 covers 13 residues. V lost 2 bases, J lost 6 bases, and 4 bases stayed unmatched. Germline lookup yields CDR1 ENHRY and CDR2 SYGVKD. In nucleotides, the CDR3 is TGTGCCATCAGTGAGGCGGCAGGGGGCGAGCAGTACTTC. Protein product: CAISEAAGGEQYF.

This chain links TRBV27 with TRBJ1-4; D is unresolved. CDR1 is MNHEY and CDR2 is SMNVEV in the germline V gene (reference sequence). The CDR3 runs to 12 residues. This CDR3 is CGSRGEDEKLFF. The CDR3, as DNA: TGTGGGTCAAGAGGAGAGGATGAAAAACTGTTTTTT.

The chain employs TRBV24-1 and TRBJ2-1; 8 bases map to TRBD2. The CDR3 has 16 residues. Per the germline V gene, CDR1 is KGHDR and CDR2 is SFDVKD. V was pared by 2 bases and J by 7 bases, with 9 bases of the junction left unmatched. CDR3 residues: CATSDSGGDRRNEQFF. For the CDR3, the DNA is TGTGCCACCAGTGATTCGGGGGGGGACCGTCGGAATGAGCAGTTCTTC.

This clonotype has a count of ten or more. The V gene is TRBV19, the J gene TRBJ2-1; 10 bases agree with TRBD2. J lost 8 bases, V lost 4 bases, and 8 bases had no gene match. The CDR3 is 15 residues long. Per the germline V gene, CDR1 is LNHDA and CDR2 is SQIVND (reference sequence). CDR3 nucleotides: TGTGCCAGTAGTAAACTAGCGGGATTAGGAGATGAGCAGTTCTTC. Amino acid sequence: CASSKLAGLGDEQFF.

Comments on this clonotype: A read error is possible here, since a much larger clone lies one base away. This rearrangement joins TRBV24-1 to TRBJ2-7; 11 bases agree with TRBD2. CDR1 is KGHDR, CDR2 SFDVKD, per germline. The CDR3 is made up of 15 amino acids. J was trimmed by 3 bases and V by 5 bases; bases with no gene match: 5. CDR3 bases: TGTGCCACCAGTGCCTCTAGCGGGAGGATCTACGAGCAGTACTTC. Translated, it gives CATSASSGRIYEQYF.

This clonotype came up many times. V usage is TRBV4-1 and J usage is TRBJ2-7; possibly TRBD1 for D (6 bases). Germline loops: CDR1 MGHRA, CDR2 YSYEKL. The CDR3 is made up of 16 amino acids. V gave up 4 bases and J gave up 4 bases, with 20 bases separating them. CDR3 DNA: TGCGCCAGCAGCCCGGACAGTGGCGGTACCTCGTACGAGCAGTACTTC. Its translation: CASSPDSGGTSYEQYF.

J is TRBJ2-5 and V is TRBV28; 12 bases agree with TRBD1. The ends lost 6 bases at V and 5 bases at J; junction bases unmatched: 4. This CDR3 has 14 residues. From germline, CDR1 is MDHEN and CDR2 SYDVKM. The CDR3 is CASSGTGGHETQYF. CDR3 in DNA: TGTGCCAGCAGCGGGACAGGGGGCCACGAGACCCAGTACTTC.

This clonotype was counted many times. This chain links TRBV7-2 with TRBJ1-5, with TRBD1 as a possible D gene (5 bases). The CDR3 spans 13 residues. Trimming shortened V by 5 bases and J by 4 bases, and 9 bases separated the two germline ends. CDR1 and CDR2 (germline): SGHTA, FQGNSA. This CDR3 is CASSADRNQPQHF. The DNA of the CDR3 is TGTGCCAGCAGCGCCGACAGAAATCAGCCCCAGCATTTT.

This clonotype was detected many times. This sequence joins TRBV20-1 and TRBJ2-7, with D possibly TRBD2 on 5 matching bases. This CDR3 is built from 14 residues. Deletions cut 3 bases from V and 7 bases from J, with 19 bases between. Germline loops: CDR1 DFQATT, CDR2 SNEGSKA (reference sequence). The DNA for the CDR3 is TGCAGTGCTAGGAAGGCTAGCTCAGATTGGGAGCAGTACTTC. Its translation: CSARKASSDWEQYF.

This clonotype was counted many times. The rearrangement joins TRBV28 to TRBJ2-7; D remains ambiguous. Germline V gives CDR1 MDHEN, CDR2 SYDVKM. With 2 bases removed from V and 3 bases from J, the gap between germline ends came to 5 bases. The CDR3 sequence is 12 residues long. CDR3 sequence reads: CASSLTDYEQYF. CDR3 bases: TGTGCCAGCAGTTTAACGGACTACGAGCAGTACTTC.

The chain couples TRBV20-1 to TRBJ2-1, with TRBD2 as a possible D gene (6 bases). V was shortened by 5 bases and J by 12 bases, with 29 bases between the two germline ends. The germline CDR1 and CDR2 sequences are DFQATT and SNEGSKA (reference sequence). The CDR3 is 16 residues long. Here the CDR3 DNA reads TGCAGTGCTCCCCCCCATACGGGACCAGCAATGCGGGGGCAGTTCTTC. It yields the protein CSAPPHTGPAMRGQFF.

Ten or more counts support this clonotype. The chain recombines TRBV6-5 with TRBJ2-1; D is possibly TRBD2 (5 bases). V was shortened by 7 bases and J by 8 bases, with 24 bases between the two germline ends. CDR1 is MNHEY, CDR2 SVGAGI, per germline. The CDR3 loop spans 16 amino acids. CDR3 coding DNA: TGTGCCAGCACATCCGAGCGGAGAATAGAAGTCCATGAGCAGTTCTTC. Protein: CASTSERRIEVHEQFF.

In its sample, this clonotype was seen many times. The chain carries TRBV12-3 or TRBV12-4 and TRBJ2-3, with 7 bases that match TRBD2. The CDR3 runs 15 residues. V trimming: 3 bases; J trimming: 5 bases; junction bases outside the gene matches: 8. CDR3 in amino acids: CASSFGGGPGDTQYF. In nucleotides, the CDR3 is TGTGCCAGCAGTTTCGGGGGAGGGCCCGGAGATACGCAGTATTTT.

This clonotype was recorded at least ten times. V usage is TRBV5-1 and J usage is TRBJ2-3, with D possibly TRBD1 on 6 matching bases. V lost 5 bases and J 5 bases, leaving 18 bases between the germline ends. The germline CDR1 and CDR2 sequences are SGHRS and YFSETQ. The CDR3 length is 15 residues. In DNA form, the CDR3 reads TGCGCCAGCAGTCCAATTGGACAGTCCAGAGATACGCAGTATTTT. It encodes CASSPIGQSRDTQYF. Full variable domain (remainder filled in from reference TRBV5-1 and TRBJ2-3): KAGVTQTPRYLIKTRGQQVTLSCSPISGHRSVSWYQQTPGQGLQFLFEYFSETQRNKGNFPGRFSGRQFSNSRSEMNVSTLELGDSALYLCASSPIGQSRDTQYFGPGTRLTVL.